The rows below give T cell receptor beta chains drawn from one sample of a study of blood T cells in healthy people across ages. TCRdb reprocessed the 5' RACE reads with MiXCR, giving one entry per CDR3 protein. The data show about 1.5 million distinct CDR3 sequences, with under 55% seen just once and less than 5% held by the top ten. Material for sequencing was blood. The source is a woman aged 18-29 years in good health. Each CDR3 is given with its conserved first and last residue. Fields, in order: D gene, J gene, clone size, V gene, CDR3 DNA, CDR3 protein. The D gene is left open where the match is weak. Clone size is shown for a subset of rows, as once, few, many or a class of expanded clone.

. TRBJ2-1 . TRBV20-1 TGCAGTGCTAGAAGGGGAACTCAAGAGACCCAGTTCTTC CSARRGTQETQFF
TRBD1 TRBJ1-3 . TRBV10-3 TGTGCCATCAGCTCCGGGACAGCCGGAAACACCATATATTTT CAISSGTAGNTIYF
. TRBJ2-3 . TRBV6-1 TGTGCCAGCAGCGGGCGGCGGAGCACAGATACGCAGTATTTT CASSGRRSTDTQYF
TRBD2 TRBJ2-1 many TRBV12-3/TRBV12-4 TGTGCCAGCGAAGCGGGAGGGTTCTACAATGAGCAGTTCTTC CASEAGGFYNEQFF
. TRBJ2-7 . TRBV18 TGTGCCAGCTCACAGGCAGGGCCCAATTACGAGCAGTACTTC CASSQAGPNYEQYF
. TRBJ2-7 . TRBV29-1 TGCGGCGTTGAAGATCCAGAGAGTGTGGGTTACGAGCAGTACTTC CGVEDPESVGYEQYF
. TRBJ1-1 . TRBV3-1 TGTGCCAGCAGTATGGGTCTCGGGGGGAACACTGAAGCTTTCTTT CASSMGLGGNTEAFF
TRBD1 TRBJ1-5 few TRBV7-2 TGTGCCAGCAGCCCAGGGGGCTATAGCAATCAGCCCCAGCATTTT CASSPGGYSNQPQHF
. TRBJ2-1 . TRBV20-1 TGCAGTGCTAGAGGTAAGACTGGTAACAATGAGCAGTTCTTC CSARGKTGNNEQFF
TRBD1 TRBJ1-1 . TRBV6-5 TGTGCCAGCAGTCCACGCGGACAGGGACTGACTGAAGCTTTCTTT CASSPRGQGLTEAFF
TRBD2 TRBJ2-5 . TRBV12-3/TRBV12-4 TGTGCCAGCAGTTTTAGCGGGAGAGACGAGACCCAGTACTTC CASSFSGRDETQYF
. TRBJ1-4 few TRBV4-3 TGCGCCAGCAGCCAAGATTTCGGGAGGAATGAAAAACTGTTTTTT CASSQDFGRNEKLFF
. TRBJ1-2 . TRBV25-1 TGTGCCAGCAGTCACCAATATGGACCTACCACCGGGGGCTACACCTTC CASSHQYGPTTGGYTF
. TRBJ2-5 . TRBV4-1 TGCGCCAGCAGCCAAGGATCCCAGGGAGGAGGGGAGACCCAGTACTTC CASSQGSQGGGETQYF
. TRBJ2-1 . TRBV14 TGTGCCAGCAGCCAAGGCTGGGGGGTATACAATGAGCAGTTCTTC CASSQGWGVYNEQFF
. TRBJ2-7 . TRBV3-1 TGTGCCAGCAGCCCAGTGGGGACCGAGCAGTACTTC CASSPVGTEQYF
. TRBJ2-5 . TRBV9 TGTGCCAGCAGCGTAGAGATGGGTTGGGAGCAGTACTTC CASSVEMGWEQYF
TRBD1 TRBJ2-7 . TRBV11-2 TGTGCCAGCAGCCCCGCCGGGACAGGGTTCTACGAGCAGTACTTC CASSPAGTGFYEQYF
. TRBJ1-4 . TRBV4-1 TGCGCCAGCAGACCCGGCGGGGACGGTGAAAAACTGTTTTTT CASRPGGDGEKLFF
. TRBJ2-1 few TRBV24-1 TGTACCACCAGTGATTTGAACTCGCAGAAGCAGTTCTTC CTTSDLNSQKQFF
TRBD1 TRBJ1-1 many TRBV29-1 TGCAGCGCTGGGACAGGGAGAACTGAAGCTTTCTTT CSAGTGRTEAFF
TRBD2 TRBJ2-1 . TRBV20-1 TGCAGTGCTAGGGGTAGCGGGAGGGCTGGCAATGAGCAGTTCTTC CSARGSGRAGNEQFF
TRBD1 TRBJ2-7 few TRBV29-1 TGCAGCGTTCTCAGGACAGGGAGAACCTACGAGCAGTACTTC CSVLRTGRTYEQYF
. TRBJ2-1 . TRBV5-1 TGCGCCAGCAGCTTGAGACTGGTCAGCAGGAGCTACAATGAGCAGTTCTTC CASSLRLVSRSYNEQFF
. TRBJ2-1 . TRBV29-1 TGCAGCGTAGGCGGTAGAGTTGTCCAAGAGACCCAGTTCTTC CSVGGRVVQETQFF
. TRBJ2-7 few TRBV10-2 TGCGCCAGCAGTGAAGTGGGAAGCACCTACGAGCAGTACTTC CASSEVGSTYEQYF